Following are 12 T cell receptor beta chains from one sample sequenced in a study of cytomegalovirus exposure and HLA in healthy donors. The PCR employed 60 Vbeta primers together with 13 Jbeta primers. TCRdb keeps only in-frame clones here, not all; method: immunoSEQ multiplex PCR. The data hold about 130,000 clones, with roughly 80% observed a single time. The sample consisted of PBMCs. These receptors were obtained from a boy aged 5-17 years in good health and CMV-seronegative.

This sequence joins TRBV29-1 and TRBJ2-3, with D perhaps TRBD1 (6 bases). CDR1 is SQVTM, CDR2 ANQGSEA, per germline. The CDR3 runs to 15 residues. V was trimmed by 4 bases and J by 1 base, leaving 15 bases between them. CDR3 nucleotides: TGCAGCGTTGCCCCGGACAGTCCCGGCACAGATACGCAGTATTTT. It encodes CSVAPDSPGTDTQYF.

The chain joins TRBV4-1 to TRBJ2-7, with TRBD2 matching 8 bases. The germline gives CDR1 MGHRA, CDR2 YSYEKL. V was pared by 3 bases and J by 2 bases, with 9 bases of the junction left unmatched. The CDR3 is made up of 16 amino acids. The CDR3 sequence is CASSQGNRGGTYEQYF. The DNA for the CDR3 is TGCGCCAGCAGCCAGGGTAACCGGGGGGGGACCTACGAGCAGTACTTC.

The rearrangement joins TRBV4-3 to TRBJ2-7; 8 nucleotides line up with TRBD2. Germline-derived CDR1 and CDR2 are LGHNA and YSLEER. The V and J ends lost 1 base and 6 bases, in that order; junction bases with no gene match: 8. This CDR3 spans 15 amino acids. CDR3 DNA: TGCGCCAGCAGCCAAGCCCAGCGGGAGATCCCCGAGCAGTACTTC. Translated, it gives CASSQAQREIPEQYF.

The V gene is TRBV4-3, the J gene TRBJ2-1; 7 bases agree with TRBD1. The CDR3 loop spans 16 amino acids. The germline V gene encodes CDR1 LGHNA and CDR2 YSLEER. The junction had 15 bases not matched to a gene; V was cut back by 3 bases and J by 10 bases. CDR3 coding DNA: TGCGCCAGCAGCCAGGAGACAGGGATTGGGGGACGCGAGCAGTTCTTC. Translation gives CASSQETGIGGREQFF.

The gene calls are TRBV27 and TRBJ2-4; 7 bases match TRBD2. The germline CDR1 and CDR2 sequences are MNHEY and SMNVEV (reference sequence). This CDR3 contains 15 residues. The trim removed 3 bases at V and 0 bases at J, leaving 2 bases unmatched. CDR3 nucleotide sequence: TGTGCCAGCAGTTTGTGGGGGGGAGCCAAAAACATTCAGTACTTC. Residues: CASSLWGGAKNIQYF.

The rearrangement links TRBV7-2 to TRBJ2-7, with unresolved D. CDR1 and CDR2 (germline): SGHTA, FQGNSA. The CDR3 sequence is 15 residues long. V was trimmed by 5 bases and J by 5 bases, leaving 19 bases between them. The CDR3 sequence: CASSPEPGDAHEQYF. The CDR3 region has the DNA TGTGCCAGCAGCCCAGAACCCGGAGACGCGCACGAGCAGTACTTC.

This clone has only one observation. The chain employs TRBV15 and TRBJ2-7; D is undetermined. Trimming removed 0 bases from V and 6 bases from J, with 9 bases in between. The CDR3 loop spans 13 amino acids. Germline-derived CDR1 and CDR2 are LNHNV and YYDKDF (reference sequence). The CDR3 DNA is TGTGCCACCAGCAGAGATAAGTCCGGCGAGCAGTACTTC. Amino acids: CATSRDKSGEQYF.

The chain links TRBV7-8 to TRBJ2-7; TRBD1 aligns across 8 bases. CDR3 size: 15 residues. Germline assignment: CDR1 SGHVS and CDR2 FQNEAQ. V lost 5 bases and J lost 4; bases outside the gene matches: 10. CDR3 in DNA: TGTGCCAGCAGCCAGGGGGCGCCTGGGTGGTACGAGCAGTACTTC. Encoded protein: CASSQGAPGWYEQYF. Full variable domain (outside the CDR3, taken from reference TRBV7-8 and TRBJ2-7): GAGVSQSPRYKVAKRGQDVALRCDPISGHVSLFWYQQALGQGPEFLTYFQNEAQLDKSGLPSDRFFAERPEGSVSTLKIQRTQQEDSAVYLCASSQGAPGWYEQYFGPGTRLTVT.

The V call is TRBV25-1, the J call TRBJ2-3, with a tentative D call TRBD2 (5 bases). V was pared by 3 bases and J by 4 bases, with 11 bases between. The CDR3 spans 14 residues. Germline V lookup: CDR1 MGHDK, CDR2 SYGVNS. The CDR3 region is CASSDLREPDTQYF. The DNA of the CDR3 is TGTGCCAGCAGTGACCTCCGGGAACCAGATACGCAGTATTTT.

This clone was observed a few times. The rearrangement joins TRBV5-1 to TRBJ1-1, with a tentative D call TRBD1 (5 bases). This CDR3 comprises 16 residues. Germline CDR1 SGHRS, CDR2 YFSETQ. The V end lost 4 bases, the J end lost 4 bases, and 20 bases lay between the germline ends. CDR3 residues: CASSGQETLGGTEAFF. In DNA form, the CDR3 reads TGCGCCAGCAGCGGCCAAGAGACCCTGGGGGGCACTGAAGCTTTCTTT.

This chain joins TRBV5-5 and TRBJ1-5; 11 positions match TRBD1. The V gene's germline CDR1 is SGHKS and CDR2 YYEKEE (reference sequence). The CDR3 length is 19 residues. Trimming took 4 bases from V and 0 from J; bases not matched to a gene: 12. CDR3 residues: CASSPEIGQGAYSNQPQHF. The CDR3, as DNA: TGTGCCAGCAGCCCGGAGATTGGACAGGGGGCTTATAGCAATCAGCCCCAGCATTTT.

The chain combines TRBV5-1 with TRBJ2-1; D unresolved. The germline gives CDR1 SGHRS, CDR2 YFSETQ. The V and J ends lost 2 bases and 4 bases respectively, with 7 bases between them. CDR3 length: 13 residues. CDR3 protein: CASSLAPYNEQFF. CDR3 coding DNA: TGCGCCAGCAGCTTAGCCCCTTACAATGAGCAGTTCTTC.